Described below is a single T cell receptor beta chain sequence and its context. The target antigen is unknown. This CDR3 is built from 17 residues. The trim removed 0 bases at V and 6 bases at J, leaving 9 bases unmatched. The V gene's germline CDR1 is LGHDT and CDR2 YNNKEL (reference sequence). This entry comes from a study of T cell responses to AZD1222 COVID-19 vaccine. General study results and limits: After the peak T cell response, and only then, were repertoires sampled. The donors showed a predominance of white British ancestry and of females, with possible underestimation of clonal diversity. Only a handful of individuals given AZD1222 were seropositive at baseline. Spike-specific TCR breadth and depth rose after two AZD1222 doses.

Sequencing used immunoSEQ multiplex PCR; TCRdb keeps in-frame clones, though not all of them. The sample has fewer than 150,000 clones; 85% to 90% are singletons. This chain uses TRBV3-1 (or the pseudogene TRBV3-2) with TRBJ2-1; 9 bases are shared with TRBD2. The specimen was peripheral blood, collected 28 days after the second AZD1222 dose. This TCR came from an adult who received the AZD1222 COVID-19 vaccine. The CDR3 bases are TGTGCCAGCAGCCAAGACGCTGGAGCGGGGGGCCCCAATGAGCAGTTCTTC. It is translated as CASSQDAGAGGPNEQFF.